This T cell receptor beta chain appears in the sequencing data of a study of blood T cells in healthy people across ages. Study-level points and caveats: It was held that diversity estimates obtained from one million T cells represented underestimates. Diversity was higher, and naive CD4+ cells more numerous, in long-lived donors than in aged donors.

V was cut by 3 bases and J by 3 bases, with 12 bases left in between. CDR3 size: 15 residues. CDR1 is ENHRY and CDR2 is SYGVKD in the germline V gene. A second PCR of 7 to 11 cycles used a sample-barcoded 5' primer and a J-beta primer mix. TCRdb used MiXCR to reprocess the 5' RACE reads, holding one entry per CDR3 protein. Altogether hundreds of thousands of distinct CDR3 sequences are present, about 30% being singletons, with the ten largest covering about 18%. A note on this clonotype: Its specificity is not known.

V and J are TRBV10-3 and TRBJ1-5; D uncertain. The sequence came from a woman over 75 in good health. Sequences were obtained from blood. The CDR3 sequence: CAISDTWVNNQPQHF. CDR3 DNA sequence: TGTGCCATCAGTGACACCTGGGTAAACAATCAGCCCCAGCATTTT.